The 5 T cell receptor beta chains below come from one sample, sequenced in a study of cytomegalovirus exposure and HLA in healthy donors (TCRdb year 2017). Library method: the immunoSEQ multiplex PCR assay. The multiplex PCR relied on a mix of 60 forward primers for TCR Vbeta segments and 13 reverse primers for TCR Jbeta segments. Drawn from immuneACCESS, this table holds only the in-frame rearrangements with V and J called that TCRdb kept. Clones are partly lost; checked studies trace under half to an unresolved V gene and leave the rest unexplained. This sample is represented by 90,000 to 120,000 clones; around 82% of them were singletons. Roughly 1.7% of the sample is taken by the ten largest. Source material: PBMCs. The receptors derive from a woman aged 40-49 years in good health and CMV-seronegative.

This clone appeared once. This chain connects TRBV5-4 to TRBJ1-2; the match to TRBD1 covers 7 bases. The CDR3 sequence is 14 residues long. CDR1 and CDR2 (germline): SGHNT, YYREEE (reference sequence). J lost 8 bases, V lost 4 bases, and 11 bases had no gene match. The CDR3 sequence is CASSPLGTAEGYTF. CDR3 bases: TGTGCCAGCAGCCCACTCGGGACAGCCGAGGGCTACACCTTC. The variable domain in full, with the rest retrieved from reference TRBV5-4 and TRBJ1-2, is ETGVTQSPTHLIKTRGQQVTLRCSSQSGHNTVSWYQQALGQGPQFIFQYYREEENGRGNFPPRFSGLQFPNYSSELNVNALELDDSALYLCASSPLGTAEGYTFGSGTRLTVV.

Comments on this clone: The junction differs from germline at one of its ends, possibly a read error. The J gene is TRBJ2-7, the V gene TRBV6-6; D remains ambiguous. The CDR3 sequence is 12 residues long. Germline V gives CDR1 MNHNY, CDR2 SVGAGI (reference sequence). The CDR3 region is CASSYEAAEQCF. The DNA for the CDR3 is TGTGCCAGCAGTTACGAGGCGGCCGAGCAGTGCTTC.

The chain has TRBV5-1 and TRBJ1-4; D is ambiguous. CDR1 and CDR2 from the germline V gene are SGHRS and YFSETQ. V lost 4 bases and J 4 bases, leaving 11 bases between the germline ends. The CDR3 has 14 amino acids. DNA for the CDR3: TGCGCCAGCAGCCCATCTAACAGTAATGAAAAACTGTTTTTT. Its translation is CASSPSNSNEKLFF.

The chain joins TRBV5-1 to TRBJ2-3; the D is unclear. Deletions cut 0 bases from V and 0 bases from J, with 14 bases between. The CDR3 consists of 17 residues. Per the germline V gene, CDR1 is SGHRS and CDR2 is YFSETQ. CDR3 protein: CASSLVSGVTSTDTQYF. CDR3 sequence (DNA): TGCGCCAGCAGCTTGGTCTCAGGTGTAACTAGCACAGATACGCAGTATTTT.

The chain has TRBV27 and TRBJ2-1; D gene ambiguous. The germline gives CDR1 MNHEY, CDR2 SMNVEV (reference sequence). Between the trimmed V and J ends, which lost 6 bases and 15 bases, there was a span of 18 bases. The CDR3 is 12 residues long. The CDR3 is CASSSLHSQLFF. The CDR3 region has the DNA TGTGCCAGCAGCTCCCTTCATTCTCAACTGTTCTTC.